These T cell receptor beta chains were read from a single sample in a study of cytomegalovirus exposure and HLA in healthy donors. Repertoires were generated with immunoSEQ multiplex PCR, while TCRdb's copy carries only in-frame clones and drops some. The listing contains some 60,000 clones. The sequencing input was PBMCs. The origin of the receptors is a male donor in good health and CMV-seronegative. The CDR3 runs from the conserved cysteine through the conserved F or W.

j_call v_call cdr3_aa
TRBJ2-7 TRBV11-2 CASSLVSGSYSYEQYF
TRBJ2-7 TRBV27 CASSLRFLYEQYF
TRBJ1-1 TRBV2 CASSEDLGGIKAFF
TRBJ2-5 TRBV27 CASSLWTTGGREQYF
TRBJ2-3 TRBV6-1 CASSELAGGPDTQYF
TRBJ2-5 TRBV29-1 CSVQGTETQYF
TRBJ2-7 TRBV6-5 CASISGTSGSYEQYF
TRBJ2-7 TRBV7-2 CASSSWGLAGGAPNEQYF
TRBJ1-1 TRBV9 CASSQGQNTEAFF
NA TRBV6-1 CASRPGTGGYEQYF
TRBJ1-3 TRBV10-3 CAIGKGPISGNTIYF
TRBJ2-5 TRBV10-3 CAISVGGGQETQYF
TRBJ2-5 TRBV28 CASLSGYQETQYF
TRBJ2-3 TRBV4-2 CASSPSGHDPTDTQYF
TRBJ1-1 TRBV5-1 CASSFFMNTEAFF
TRBJ1-6 TRBV7-2 CASSLPTYSPLHF
TRBJ2-7 TRBV11-1 CASSPLRVSYEQYF
TRBJ2-7 TRBV7-2 CASSLISSGHSYEQYF
TRBJ1-2 TRBV25-1 CASSPLKGFASVKSYTF
TRBJ2-7 TRBV9 CASSVGEGSYEQYF
TRBJ1-4 TRBV30 CAWSVGQFSEKLFF
TRBJ2-1 TRBV5-1 CATKQGENDNEQFF
TRBJ2-7 TRBV9 CASSVGRGNEQYF
TRBJ2-2 TRBV28 CASSCDRIPGGRPGELFF
TRBJ2-1 TRBV7-2 CASSLASTVDYNEQFF
TRBJ2-2 TRBV7-2 CASSPPETSVTGELFF
TRBJ1-5 TRBV4-3 CASSQDKGHNQPQHF
TRBJ2-1 TRBV4-3 CASSQDWRGSSDNEQFF
TRBJ1-5 TRBV10-3 CAISSRGGQPQHF
TRBJ2-2 TRBV5-1 CASSPNTGELFF
TRBJ2-5 TRBV2 CASTPGLTALETQYF
TRBJ2-7 TRBV4-1 CASSPGGSYEQYF
TRBJ1-1 TRBV28 CASSPSTQPNEAFF
TRBJ1-1 TRBV28 CASSPGQGPWGFF
TRBJ2-2 TRBV10-1 CASGPPQANTGELFF
TRBJ2-3 TRBV4-3 CASGTEGTDTQYF
TRBJ1-4 TRBV6-1 CASTFSGTVNEKLFF
TRBJ1-1 TRBV4-3 CASSLRDTRSATEAFF
TRBJ1-5 TRBV19 CASSKSGAGSSQPQHF
TRBJ1-2 TRBV7-2 CASSPGTAYGYTF
TRBJ2-5 TRBV7-9 CASSLGGQGSTQYF
TRBJ1-2 TRBV5-1 CASSSGTGTVGYTF
TRBJ1-6 TRBV4-1 CASSRLGSPYSPLHF
TRBJ2-7 TRBV7-2 CASSLDRGREQYF
TRBJ2-2 TRBV9 CASSATRQQGTGELFF
TRBJ2-1 TRBV28 CASSFTPGSGSSYNEQFF
TRBJ2-1 TRBV11-3 CASSLAAGYNEQFF
TRBJ1-2 TRBV7-2 CASSPRGGGVSNYGYTF